Given below is one TCR beta chain in context. What it recognizes is unknown. Repertoires were generated with immunoSEQ multiplex PCR, while TCRdb's copy carries only in-frame clones and drops some. The sample has some 46,000 clones; around 85% are singletons. The entry originates in a study of OX40 agonist ivuxolimab in advanced cancers. Study-wide points: Among T cells, CD8+ cells averaged more expanded clones than CD4+ cells.

This CDR3 has 15 residues. V was pared by 4 bases and J by 4 bases, with 8 bases of the junction left unmatched. Germline V gene sequence: CDR1 SGHNT, CDR2 YYREEE (reference sequence). The specimen comprised CD4+ or CD8+ T cells sorted from blood, sampled in a trial of the OX40 agonist ivuxolimab. This chain links TRBV5-4 with TRBJ2-7; 10 nucleotides agree with TRBD2. This TCR derives from an adult with an advanced solid tumor such as melanoma, head and neck, liver or kidney cancer. The CDR3 bases are TGTGCCAGCAGCCCCACAGCGGGAGGGCATTACGAGCAGTACTTC. Amino acid sequence: CASSPTAGGHYEQYF.